The 6 T cell receptor beta chains in this list originate from one sample, sequenced in a study of response to subunit inactivated influenza vaccine listed by TCRdb under 2018. Library generation was performed with RT-PCR. The instrument was an Illumina HiSeq 2500. TCRdb reran the public reads through fastp at Q25 and MiXCR, keeping productive beta chains. Every distinct CDR3 protein forms one entry, paired with its most common genes and DNA. Counted in this sample were about 240,000 distinct CDR3 sequences; 9% to 15% of them appeared once. In total, the top ten clones hold less than 8.5% of the sample. The sample consisted of non-naive T cells sorted from PBMCs, taken around 15 days before vaccination. The sample's cell subset or site label, decoded: memory T cell fraction. These receptors came from a middle-aged man who received an inactivated influenza vaccine. Donor details come from another sample of the same person, matched by shared clones.

The V and J genes are TRBV12-3 or TRBV12-4 and TRBJ2-4, with TRBD2 matching 7 bases. This CDR3 is 14 amino acids long. Trimming cost V 0 bases and J 4 bases; bases outside gene matches: 0. CDR3 sequence (DNA): TGTGCCAGCAGTTTAGCGGGGGGGAAAAACATTCAGTACTTC. This encodes CASSLAGGKNIQYF.

This clonotype was observed a few times. The rearrangement links TRBV7-9 to TRBJ2-1, with D unclear. V lost 5 bases to trimming and J lost 3 bases, with 17 bases between them. CDR3 size: 16 residues. Germline CDR1 is SEHNR and CDR2 is FQNEAQ (reference sequence). Here the CDR3 DNA reads TGTGCCAGCAGCCTTACGTTACAGTTAGTCTACAATGAGCAGTTCTTC. This codes for CASSLTLQLVYNEQFF.

This clonotype was picked up a small number of times. One end of the junction varies from germline; a read error may be responsible. The chain joins TRBV11-3 to TRBJ2-1; TRBD2 agrees at 8 bases. Germline CDR1 is SGHNT and CDR2 is YENEEA. The CDR3 is made up of 15 amino acids. In DNA, the CDR3 is TGTGCCAGCAGCCCGGGAGGGCCTTCCTCCAATGAGCAGTTCTTC. This encodes CASSPGGPSSNEQFF.

The V and J genes are TRBV12-3 or TRBV12-4 and TRBJ1-6, with D perhaps matching TRBD1 (5 bases). The V gene lost 5 bases and the J gene lost 8 bases, with 13 bases spanning the gap. The CDR3 has 14 residues. CDR3 sequence: CASSRTIRDSPLHF. CDR3 in DNA: TGTGCCAGCAGTAGAACTATCAGGGATTCACCCCTCCACTTT.

This chain uses TRBV19 with TRBJ2-7; D uncertain. Trimming removed 7 bases at V and 5 bases at J, with 18 bases between. The CDR3 totals 14 residues. CDR1 LNHDA and CDR2 SQIVND come from the germline V gene (reference sequence). The chain's CDR3 is CASKDRAGVHEQYF. CDR3 coding DNA: TGTGCCAGTAAGGACCGGGCAGGAGTCCACGAGCAGTACTTC.

The V and J genes are TRBV28 and TRBJ1-5; 10 bases fit TRBD1. CDR3 length: 15 residues. J was trimmed by 8 bases and V by 6 bases; bases with no gene match: 10. Germline V lookup: CDR1 MDHEN, CDR2 SYDVKM. The CDR3 DNA reads TGTGCCAGCAGCGATCGACAGGGGGCCCGTGAGCCCCAGCATTTT. Its protein product is CASSDRQGAREPQHF.